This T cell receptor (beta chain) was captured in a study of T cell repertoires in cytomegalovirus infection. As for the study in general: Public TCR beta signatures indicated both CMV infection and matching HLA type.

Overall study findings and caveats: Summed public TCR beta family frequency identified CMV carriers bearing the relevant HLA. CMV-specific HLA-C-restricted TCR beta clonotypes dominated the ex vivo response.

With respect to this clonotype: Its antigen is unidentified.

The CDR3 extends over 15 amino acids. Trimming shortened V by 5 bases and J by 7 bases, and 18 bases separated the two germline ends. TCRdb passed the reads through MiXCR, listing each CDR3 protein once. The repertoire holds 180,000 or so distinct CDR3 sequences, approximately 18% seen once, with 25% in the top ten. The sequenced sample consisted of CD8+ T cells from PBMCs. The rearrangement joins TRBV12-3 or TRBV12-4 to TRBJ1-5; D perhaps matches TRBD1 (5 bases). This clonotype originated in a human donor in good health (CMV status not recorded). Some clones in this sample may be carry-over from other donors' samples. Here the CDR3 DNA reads TGTGCCAGCAGTCCGCCTGAAAGGGGTAGCCAGCCCCAGCATTTT. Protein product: CASSPPERGSQPQHF.